A single sample gave rise to the 29 T cell receptor beta chains below, sequenced in a study of PD-L1 blockade in urothelial cancer. The protocol was immunoSEQ multiplex PCR, while the TCRdb copy is restricted to in-frame clones and leaves out a portion. The data contain over 100,000 clones, approximately 84% of them seen just once; the ten biggest clones take up 3.2%. The time point is: pretreatment peripheral blood. Sample: PBMCs, taken around atezolizumab (anti-PD-L1) treatment. These receptors all come from a middle-aged man with urothelial cancer.

This chain links TRBV18 with TRBJ2-1, with 7 bases fitting TRBD1. V was pared by 4 bases and J by 10 bases, with 10 bases of the junction left unmatched. The CDR3 has 14 amino acids. Germline V CDR1 and CDR2: KGHSH, LQKENI. The chain's CDR3 is CASSLTFGTEEQFF. The CDR3 DNA reads as TGTGCCAGCTCACTGACCTTTGGGACAGAAGAGCAGTTCTTC.

This sequence joins TRBV18 and TRBJ2-5, with D unclear. Trimming removed 3 bases from V and 1 base from J, with 15 bases in between. This CDR3 comprises 16 residues. Germline V gene lookup returns CDR1 KGHSH and CDR2 LQKENI. CDR3 residues: CASSPSKNVGQETQYF. CDR3 nucleotide sequence: TGTGCCAGCTCACCTTCGAAGAATGTCGGCCAAGAGACCCAGTACTTC.

J is TRBJ2-7 and V is TRBV6-5; 7 nucleotides agree with TRBD1. This CDR3 comprises 15 residues. V was clipped by 10 bases and J by 2 bases; unmatched bases: 14. Germline-derived CDR1 and CDR2 are MNHEY and SVGAGI. In DNA form, the CDR3 reads TGTGCCACCAAACTTACGCGACAGGGAACCTACGAGCAGTACTTC. Translated: CATKLTRQGTYEQYF.

This sequence joins TRBV30 and TRBJ2-5; D remains unclear. Trimming pared 5 bases from V and 1 base from J, leaving 11 bases between. The CDR3 consists of 13 residues. CDR1 is GTSNPN and CDR2 is SVGIG in the germline V gene (reference sequence). CDR3 coding DNA: TGTGCCTGGGTACTCGCTGGCCAAGAGACCCAGTACTTC. Protein sequence: CAWVLAGQETQYF.

The chain joins TRBV5-4 to TRBJ2-3; 10 bases fit TRBD2. The CDR3 has 16 residues. The J segment lost 2 bases and the V segment lost 0 bases, leaving 3 bases of the junction unmatched. Per the germline V gene, CDR1 is SGHNT and CDR2 is YYREEE (reference sequence). CDR3 DNA: TGTGCCAGCAGCTTGGCTAGCGGGAGAAACACAGATACGCAGTATTTT. It yields the protein CASSLASGRNTDTQYF.

The chain is built from TRBV5-1 and TRBJ1-5, with TRBD1 as a possible D gene (5 bases). The CDR3 spans 15 residues. Trimming removed 0 bases at V and 1 base at J, with 8 bases between. Looked up from germline, CDR1 is SGHRS and CDR2 is YFSETQ. The CDR3 coding sequence is TGCGCCAGCAGCTTGGCTTCAGGGAGCAATCAGCCCCAGCATTTT. This sequence encodes CASSLASGSNQPQHF.

This chain links TRBV5-1 with TRBJ2-5; TRBD2 matches at 10 bases. The germline CDR1 and CDR2 sequences are SGHRS and YFSETQ. This CDR3 region has 15 residues. With 4 bases clipped from V and 5 bases from J, the junction kept 8 bases outside the gene matches. The CDR3, as DNA: TGCGCCAGCAGCACGACAGCGGGAGGGCCTGAGACCCAGTACTTC. Its protein is CASSTTAGGPETQYF.

There are a few counts of this clone. This chain uses TRBV14 with TRBJ2-1; 10 bases fit TRBD2. From germline, CDR1 is SGHDN and CDR2 FVKESK. This CDR3 has 14 residues. With V trimmed by 4 bases and J by 7 bases, 4 bases remained unmatched. CDR3: CASSRSGRGNEQFF. CDR3 nucleotides: TGTGCCAGCAGCCGAAGCGGGAGGGGGAATGAGCAGTTCTTC.

In this sample, this clone turned up a few times. The chain carries TRBV5-4 and TRBJ2-7; perhaps TRBD2 as D (6 bases). The CDR3 sequence is 14 residues long. V was shortened by 0 bases and J by 9 bases, with 16 bases between the two germline ends. CDR1 SGHNT and CDR2 YYREEE come from the germline V gene (reference sequence). CDR3 sequence: CASSLAGEGLVQYF. The DNA for the CDR3 is TGTGCCAGCAGCTTGGCGGGGGAAGGTTTGGTGCAGTACTTC.

The genes are TRBV5-4 and TRBJ2-1; 10 nucleotides line up with TRBD2. Unmatched junction bases numbered 9, after V lost 7 bases and J lost 2 bases. The CDR3 sequence is 16 residues long. Germline assignment: CDR1 SGHNT and CDR2 YYREEE (reference sequence). The CDR3 DNA sequence: TGTGCCAGCGGACCGTCGGGACTAGCGACCTACAATGAGCAGTTCTTC. Its protein is CASGPSGLATYNEQFF.

This clone was observed a handful of times. The chain employs TRBV27 and TRBJ2-2, with TRBD2 matching over 12 bases. V gave up 4 bases and J gave up 5 bases; unmatched junction bases: 5. The CDR3 is 16 residues long. The V gene's germline CDR1 is MNHEY and CDR2 SMNVEV (reference sequence). Here the CDR3 DNA reads TGTGCCAGCAGTTCGTGGACTAGCGGGACGACCGGGGAGCTGTTTTTT. Its translation: CASSSWTSGTTGELFF.

The chain is built from TRBV7-6 and TRBJ1-1; 8 nucleotides agree with TRBD1. The junction had 2 bases not matched to a gene; V was cut back by 5 bases and J by 0 bases. This CDR3 is built from 14 residues. Germline V gives CDR1 SGHVS, CDR2 FNYEAQ. CDR3 region: CASSRTGMNTEAFF. For the CDR3, the DNA is TGTGCCAGCAGCAGGACAGGGATGAACACTGAAGCTTTCTTT.

The chain links TRBV7-3 to TRBJ2-2; D gene unclear. Trimming cost V 5 bases and J 5 bases, with 9 bases left between them. CDR3 length: 13 residues. Germline V gene sequence: CDR1 SGHTA, CDR2 FQGTGA. CDR3: CASSKQVTGELFF. CDR3 coding DNA: TGTGCCAGCAGCAAGCAGGTTACCGGGGAGCTGTTTTTT.

The chain has TRBV30 and TRBJ1-6, with 8 bases lining up with TRBD1. In germline, CDR1 is GTSNPN, CDR2 SVGIG (reference sequence). The CDR3 extends over 12 amino acids. The CDR3 sequence is CANGQGGSPLHF. Here the CDR3 DNA reads TGTGCAAACGGACAGGGTGGTTCACCCCTCCACTTT.

This clone was detected a few times. The genes are TRBV7-2 and TRBJ1-2, with 7 bases matching TRBD1. This CDR3 comprises 16 residues. The J segment lost 4 bases and the V segment lost 6 bases, leaving 14 bases of the junction unmatched. Germline V gene lookup returns CDR1 SGHTA and CDR2 FQGNSA. DNA of the CDR3: TGTGCCAGCAGTAAACAGGGGTCAAGTTCGCTCTATGGCTACACCTTC. It codes for CASSKQGSSSLYGYTF.

This clone was seen more than once but under ten times. V and J are TRBV5-5 and TRBJ1-1, with no clear D. V was cut by 5 bases and J by 1 base, with 9 bases left in between. In germline, CDR1 is SGHKS, CDR2 YYEKEE (reference sequence). The CDR3 extends over 13 amino acids. The CDR3 protein is CASSSIQNTEAFF. CDR3 bases: TGTGCCAGCAGTTCCATCCAGAACACTGAAGCTTTCTTT.

This chain joins TRBV5-1 and TRBJ2-5, with TRBD2 matching over 7 bases. The V gene's germline CDR1 is SGHRS and CDR2 YFSETQ. The CDR3 is 15 residues long. V shed 2 bases, J shed 5 bases, and the junction held 9 bases outside the gene matches. CDR3 residues: CASSFSPGGTETQYF. The DNA of the CDR3 is TGCGCCAGCAGCTTTTCCCCCGGGGGGACGGAGACCCAGTACTTC.

This clone was found a few times. This rearrangement joins TRBV4-2 to TRBJ2-7, with 9 bases aligning to TRBD2. Per the germline V gene, CDR1 is LGHNA and CDR2 is YNFKEQ. The CDR3 sequence is 18 residues long. The V gene end was trimmed by 1 base and the J gene end by 0 bases; junction bases not matched to a gene: 10. The CDR3 region has the DNA TGTGCCAGCAGCCAAGCCTGGGCCACTAGCGGGTACTCCTACGAGCAGTACTTC. Its translation is CASSQAWATSGYSYEQYF.

The chain links TRBV2 to TRBJ2-2; 8 nucleotides line up with TRBD2. J gave up 7 bases and V 5 bases, and 9 bases lay outside the gene matches. Germline loops: CDR1 SNHLY, CDR2 FYNNEI. The CDR3 consists of 15 residues. Here the CDR3 DNA reads TGTGCCAGCAGTACCCGTAGCGGGGCGGGCGGGGAGCTGTTTTTT. Its protein product is CASSTRSGAGGELFF.

The V and J genes are TRBV27 and TRBJ1-4; weak D call: TRBD1 (6 bases). CDR1 and CDR2 (germline): MNHEY, SMNVEV (reference sequence). Trimming took off 7 bases at V and 7 bases at J, with 13 bases between the two ends. The CDR3 runs to 13 residues. The CDR3 DNA is TGTGCCAGCAAGGGGGAGAGGGGTGAAAAACTGTTTTTT. Translating gives CASKGERGEKLFF.

As regards this clone: This may come from a read error, since a much larger clone is one base off. Other nucleotide sequences in the sample specify the same CDR3. The rearrangement joins TRBV11-3 to TRBJ2-3, with D maybe TRBD2 (6 bases). The CDR3 runs 16 residues. V lost 6 bases and J 3 bases, leaving 19 bases between the germline ends. The germline CDR1 and CDR2 sequences are SGHNT and YENEEA. The CDR3 loop is CASSSTSGLATDTQYF. The CDR3 DNA is TGTGCCAGCAGTTCTACCTCGGGACTGGCGACAGATACGCAGTATTTT.

This clone has just a few counts. The rearrangement links TRBV5-6 to TRBJ1-1, with TRBD1 matching over 7 bases. The germline CDR1 and CDR2 sequences are SGHDT and YYEEEE. J lost 4 bases, V lost 4 bases, and 1 base had no gene match. This CDR3 has 12 amino acids. In DNA form, the CDR3 reads TGTGCCAGCAGCCCAGGGGGCACTGAAGCTTTCTTT. Its translation is CASSPGGTEAFF.

In nucleotides, the CDR3 is TGTGCCAGCAGTAAATATAGGGGGTCCTACAATGAGCAGTTCTTC. Amino acids: CASSKYRGSYNEQFF. The rearrangement joins TRBV28 to TRBJ2-1; a weak D match, TRBD1 (6 bases). This CDR3 is built from 15 residues. Germline CDR1 reads MDHEN; CDR2 reads SYDVKM. Trimming pared 5 bases from V and 1 base from J, leaving 12 bases between.

The chain recombines TRBV30 with TRBJ2-7; D unclear. Trimming left V 2 bases short and J 2 bases short, with 10 bases between. The CDR3 is 13 residues long. In germline, CDR1 is GTSNPN, CDR2 SVGIG (reference sequence). CDR3 in amino acids: CAWSRGSTYEQYF. The CDR3 DNA sequence: TGTGCCTGGAGTCGCGGCTCAACCTACGAGCAGTACTTC. Drawing the rest from reference TRBV30 and TRBJ2-7, the complete variable domain is SQTIHQWPATLVQPVGSPLSLECTVEGTSNPNLYWYRQAAGRGLQLLFYSVGIGQISSEVPQNLSASRPQDRQFILSSKKLLLSDSGFYLCAWSRGSTYEQYFGPGTRLTVT.

The chain employs TRBV30 and TRBJ1-5; tentatively, D is TRBD1 (6 bases). With 3 bases removed from V and 0 bases from J, the gap between germline ends came to 6 bases. The CDR3 length is 13 residues. Looked up from germline, CDR1 is GTSNPN and CDR2 is SVGIG (reference sequence). The CDR3 loop is CAWRQGSNQPQHF. The CDR3 region has the DNA TGTGCCTGGAGACAGGGTAGCAATCAGCCCCAGCATTTT.

The chain is built from TRBV10-3 and TRBJ2-1, with D possibly TRBD1 on 6 matching bases. This CDR3 has 14 amino acids. CDR1 and CDR2 (germline): ENHRY, SYGVKD. Trimming took off 2 bases at V and 6 bases at J, with 11 bases between the two ends. In nucleotides, the CDR3 is TGTGCCATCAGTGAGGGGACACGGCGCAATGAGCAGTTCTTC. This gives the protein CAISEGTRRNEQFF.

The genes are TRBV28 and TRBJ2-4, with D perhaps matching TRBD1 (5 bases). The CDR3 runs 14 residues. The V end was cut by 8 bases, the J end by 3 bases, with 14 bases between. Per germline, CDR1 MDHEN and CDR2 SYDVKM. The CDR3 loop is CASRTTAFKNIQYF. The DNA for the CDR3 is TGTGCCAGCCGGACGACAGCTTTCAAAAACATTCAGTACTTC.

This sequence joins TRBV6-1 and TRBJ1-5, with 8 bases lining up with TRBD1. This CDR3 is built from 14 residues. Germline CDR1 is MNHNS and CDR2 is SASEGT. Germline trimming cut 3 bases from V and 6 bases from J; bases unmatched to any gene: 4. The CDR3 loop reads CASSDQGAGQPQHF. The CDR3 DNA reads TGTGCCAGCAGTGATCAGGGGGCGGGTCAGCCCCAGCATTTT.

The table lists this clone with a few counts. This chain connects TRBV13 to TRBJ2-2; TRBD2 matches at 8 bases. This CDR3 is 16 amino acids long. J gave up 6 bases and V 5 bases, and 11 bases lay outside the gene matches. Germline CDR1 is PRHDT and CDR2 is FYEKMQ (reference sequence). CDR3 bases: TGTGCCAGCAGCACAGGATGGGGACTAGATTCCGGGGAGCTGTTTTTT. This translates into CASSTGWGLDSGELFF.